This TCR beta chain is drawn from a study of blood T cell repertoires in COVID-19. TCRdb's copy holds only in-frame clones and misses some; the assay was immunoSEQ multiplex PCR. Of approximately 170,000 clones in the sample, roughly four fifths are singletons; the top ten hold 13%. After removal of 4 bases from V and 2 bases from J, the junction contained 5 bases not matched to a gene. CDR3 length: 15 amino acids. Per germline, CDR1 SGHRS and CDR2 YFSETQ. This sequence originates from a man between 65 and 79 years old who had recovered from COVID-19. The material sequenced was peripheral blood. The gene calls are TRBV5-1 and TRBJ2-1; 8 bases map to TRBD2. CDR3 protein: CASSGLAGTYNEQFF. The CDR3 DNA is TGCGCCAGCAGCGGGCTAGCGGGTACCTACAATGAGCAGTTCTTC. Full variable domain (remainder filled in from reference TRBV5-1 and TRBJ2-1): KAGVTQTPRYLIKTRGQQVTLSCSPISGHRSVSWYQQTPGQGLQFLFEYFSETQRNKGNFPGRFSGRQFSNSRSEMNVSTLELGDSALYLCASSGLAGTYNEQFFGPGTRLTVL.